In its sample, the clone carrying this T cell receptor (beta chain) was seen once. Some clones are missing from TCRdb's copy, which holds only in-frame ones; the method was immunoSEQ multiplex PCR. The data hold under 350,000 clones, with around 86% observed a single time. The study recruited people aged about 18 to 89 years across 24 US areas. Cohort allocation depended upon clinical history that participants reported. The entry originates in a study of blood T cell repertoires in COVID-19. The receptor was isolated from a middle-aged woman with acute COVID-19. The specimen was PBMCs or T cells enriched from blood (not recorded which).

The CDR3 protein is CASSPPGGTTEAFF. As DNA, the CDR3 is TGTGCCAGCTCACCACCGGGGGGGACGACTGAAGCTTTCTTT. V usage is TRBV18 and J usage is TRBJ1-1; TRBD1 is a possible D gene (5 bases). V lost 0 bases and J 5 bases, leaving 10 bases between the germline ends. The CDR3 has 14 residues. Germline assignment: CDR1 KGHSH and CDR2 LQKENI.